These 26 T cell receptor beta chains originate from one sample sequenced in a study of blood T cell repertoires in COVID-19. TCRdb keeps only in-frame clones here, not all; method: immunoSEQ multiplex PCR. The top ten clones hold under 1.5% of a sample with a few hundred thousand clones, around 83% of them seen once. The sample consisted of peripheral blood. All receptors come from a woman in her 40s who had recovered from COVID-19.

This chain joins TRBV3-1 (or the pseudogene TRBV3-2) and TRBJ1-4, with 8 bases lining up with TRBD1. V lost 2 bases, J lost 7 bases, and 15 bases stayed unmatched. From germline, CDR1 is LGHDT and CDR2 YNNKEL (reference sequence). This CDR3 has 18 amino acids. The CDR3 here is CASSQPPRQTGVSEKLFF. The DNA for the CDR3 is TGTGCCAGCAGCCAACCACCCCGCCAGACAGGGGTTAGTGAAAAACTGTTTTTT.

This sequence joins TRBV7-2 and TRBJ2-3, with TRBD2 matching over 14 bases. Germline assignment: CDR1 SGHTA and CDR2 FQGNSA. V dropped 5 bases and J dropped 11; count of bases not matched to a gene: 21. The CDR3 covers 19 residues. CDR3 nucleotide sequence: TGTGCCAGCAGCCCGCACGCCCCCGGGACTAGCGGGGGTAGGGTGGGGCAGTATTTT. Encoded protein: CASSPHAPGTSGGRVGQYF.

This chain uses TRBV4-3 with TRBJ2-1; possible D gene TRBD1, 5 bases. Trimming shortened V by 0 bases and J by 3 bases, and 15 bases separated the two germline ends. Looked up from germline, CDR1 is LGHNA and CDR2 is YSLEER. The CDR3 is 17 amino acids. CDR3 nucleotides: TGCGCCAGCAGCCAAGATCTCTTAGGGGCAGACTACAATGAGCAGTTCTTC. Protein: CASSQDLLGADYNEQFF.

This clone is a singleton in its sample. This sequence joins TRBV7-9 and TRBJ1-3, with TRBD1 matching over 8 bases. V was pared by 4 bases and J by 1 base, with 3 bases of the junction left unmatched. From germline, CDR1 is SEHNR and CDR2 FQNEAQ (reference sequence). This CDR3 has 15 residues. The CDR3 DNA reads as TGTGCCAGCAGCTGGACAGGGACTTCTGGAAACACCATATATTTT. Translating gives CASSWTGTSGNTIYF. Using reference TRBV7-9 and TRBJ1-3 for the parts outside the CDR3, the full variable domain is DTGVSQNPRHKITKRGQNVTFRCDPISEHNRLYWYRQTLGQGPEFLTYFQNEAQLEKSRLLSDRFSAERPKGSFSTLEIQRTEQGDSAMYLCASSWTGTSGNTIYFGEGSWLTVV.

This clone was counted once. The CDR3 sequence is CASSYSRVAGGKGQETQYF. The CDR3 bases are TGTGCCAGCAGTTACTCGCGGGTAGCGGGGGGCAAAGGACAAGAGACCCAGTACTTC. V gene TRBV6-2 or TRBV6-3 combines with J gene TRBJ2-5, with 10 bases aligning to TRBD2. In germline, CDR1 is MNHEY, CDR2 SVGEGT. V shed 0 bases, J shed 2 bases, and the junction held 12 bases outside the gene matches. The CDR3 loop spans 19 amino acids.

This clone was observed a few times. The chain couples TRBV27 to TRBJ2-1; 8 bases line up with TRBD1. Trimming took 2 bases from V and 7 from J; bases not matched to a gene: 7. Germline assignment: CDR1 MNHEY and CDR2 SMNVEV (reference sequence). The CDR3 is 15 amino acids. CDR3 coding DNA: TGTGCCAGCAGTTTAATGACAGGGGTTGGGAATGAGCAGTTCTTC. Translating it yields CASSLMTGVGNEQFF.

J is TRBJ2-5 and V is TRBV7-2, with a tentative D call TRBD2 (6 bases). This CDR3 region has 15 residues. Trimming pared 0 bases from V and 7 bases from J, leaving 15 bases between. The V gene's germline CDR1 is SGHTA and CDR2 FQGNSA. The CDR3 DNA reads as TGTGCCAGCAGCTTAGCCGCGGGGCCGACGCGGACCCAGTACTTC. Translation gives CASSLAAGPTRTQYF.

V is TRBV5-4 and J is TRBJ1-4, with TRBD1 matching 8 bases. V dropped 2 bases and J dropped 1; count of bases not matched to a gene: 4. CDR1 and CDR2 from the germline V gene are SGHNT and YYREEE (reference sequence). The CDR3 contains 16 residues. Here the CDR3 DNA reads TGTGCCAGCAGCTTAAAGACAGGGGAAACTAATGAAAAACTGTTTTTT. Translating gives CASSLKTGETNEKLFF.

J is TRBJ1-2 and V is TRBV30; weak D call: TRBD1 (6 bases). The CDR3 contains 14 residues. V was cut by 2 bases and J by 0 bases, with 10 bases left in between. CDR1 GTSNPN and CDR2 SVGIG come from the germline V gene (reference sequence). The CDR3 protein is CAWSRTDTNYGYTF. CDR3 coding DNA: TGTGCCTGGAGTCGGACAGATACTAACTATGGCTACACCTTC.

The V and J genes are TRBV10-3 and TRBJ2-7; 7 nucleotides align to TRBD1. The CDR3 has 14 residues. After removal of 5 bases from V and 1 base from J, the junction contained 5 bases not matched to a gene. From germline, CDR1 is ENHRY and CDR2 SYGVKD. CDR3 coding DNA: TGTGCCATCAGTAACCAGGGGGAATCCTACGAGCAGTACTTC. Its protein product is CAISNQGESYEQYF.

This clone occurred once. The chain links TRBV7-3 to TRBJ2-3, with 7 bases fitting TRBD1. Germline-derived CDR1 and CDR2 are SGHTA and FQGTGA. This CDR3 contains 14 residues. V lost 5 bases to trimming and J lost 5 bases; unmatched junction nucleotides: 7. The CDR3 DNA is TGTGCCAGCAGCCCAACAACAGGGGAAGATACGCAGTATTTT. Its translation: CASSPTTGEDTQYF.

The rearrangement links TRBV6-2 or TRBV6-3 to TRBJ1-5; D uncertain. Germline lookup yields CDR1 MNHEY and CDR2 SVGEGT. The germline V and J ends were trimmed by 0 bases and 0 bases, with 12 bases remaining between them. This CDR3 region has 17 residues. The CDR3 here is CASSYSLGRNSNQPQHF. CDR3 bases: TGTGCCAGCAGTTACTCGTTAGGGAGAAATAGCAATCAGCCCCAGCATTTT.

The chain is built from TRBV3-1 (or the pseudogene TRBV3-2) and TRBJ2-1; TRBD2 aligns across 10 bases. Germline V lookup: CDR1 LGHDT, CDR2 YNNKEL (reference sequence). V trimming: 5 bases; J trimming: 2 bases; junction bases outside the gene matches: 3. The CDR3 has 15 amino acids. CDR3 sequence (DNA): TGTGCCAGCAGCAGCGGGGGGGCTCCCTACAATGAGCAGTTCTTC. Protein sequence: CASSSGGAPYNEQFF.

The CDR3 spells CASSVRGASYEQYF. As DNA, the CDR3 is TGTGCCAGCAGCGTACGGGGGGCCTCCTACGAGCAGTACTTC. This sequence joins TRBV9 and TRBJ2-7; D is possibly TRBD2 (7 bases). Germline V lookup: CDR1 SGDLS, CDR2 YYNGEE. CDR3 length: 14 residues. V lost 1 base, J lost 0 bases, and 8 bases lay in between.

The chain joins TRBV28 to TRBJ1-6; perhaps TRBD1 as D (6 bases). Germline values: CDR1 MDHEN, CDR2 SYDVKM. V was shortened by 4 bases and J by 8 bases, with 9 bases between the two germline ends. CDR3 size: 13 residues. CDR3 sequence reads: CASSSPGDSPLHF. In DNA form, the CDR3 reads TGTGCCAGCAGTTCACCAGGGGATTCACCCCTCCACTTT.

CDR3 protein: CASTDNRGAGNTIYF. The CDR3 bases are TGTGCCAGCACCGATAACAGGGGTGCTGGAAACACCATATATTTT. This chain joins TRBV6-5 and TRBJ1-3, with 7 nucleotides matching TRBD1. The CDR3 extends over 15 amino acids. CDR1 and CDR2 from the germline V gene are MNHEY and SVGAGI. The junction had 8 bases not matched to a gene; V was cut back by 7 bases and J by 2 bases.

The rearrangement joins TRBV2 to TRBJ1-2, with a possible D match to TRBD1 (6 bases). The germline V gene has CDR1 SNHLY and CDR2 FYNNEI. The V end lost 5 bases, the J end lost 7 bases, and 14 bases lay between the germline ends. CDR3 length: 13 amino acids. The CDR3 bases are TGTGCCAGCAGTCCAGAACTACAGGGTGGCTACACCTTC. As protein: CASSPELQGGYTF.

The chain employs TRBV3-1 (or the pseudogene TRBV3-2) and TRBJ1-2, with TRBD1 matching over 12 bases. The germline V gene has CDR1 LGHDT and CDR2 YNNKEL (reference sequence). V gave up 4 bases and J gave up 5 bases; unmatched junction bases: 5. This CDR3 has 15 residues. In DNA form, the CDR3 reads TGTGCCAGCAGCCCGGGACAGGGGGCGAGGTATGGCTACACCTTC. Its translation: CASSPGQGARYGYTF.

The chain joins TRBV12-3 or TRBV12-4 to TRBJ2-7; D call uncertain. CDR3 length equals 13 residues. Trimming removed 1 base from V and 6 bases from J, with 10 bases in between. CDR3 protein: CASSLGGLSEQYF. In DNA form, the CDR3 reads TGTGCCAGCAGTTTAGGTGGTCTCAGCGAGCAGTACTTC.

The CDR3: CASSFNWVGGLFF. In DNA form, the CDR3 reads TGTGCCAGCAGTTTCAATTGGGTGGGAGGACTGTTTTTT. The rearrangement uses TRBV28 and TRBJ1-4; D uncertain. In germline, CDR1 is MDHEN, CDR2 SYDVKM. This CDR3 spans 13 amino acids. Trimming shortened V by 3 bases and J by 13 bases, and 15 bases separated the two germline ends. Drawing the rest from reference TRBV28 and TRBJ1-4, the complete variable domain is DVKVTQSSRYLVKRTGEKVFLECVQDMDHENMFWYRQDPGLGLRLIYFSYDVKMKEKGDIPEGYSVSREKKERFSLILESASTNQTSMYLCASSFNWVGGLFFGSGTQLSVL.

V and J are TRBV9 and TRBJ1-1; the D gene is possibly TRBD1 (5 bases). The V end lost 0 bases, the J end lost 1 base, and 10 bases lay between the germline ends. The CDR3 totals 15 residues. Germline values: CDR1 SGDLS, CDR2 YYNGEE. Written as DNA, the CDR3 is TGTGCCAGCAGCGTAGGCATAACAGGGAACACTGAAGCTTTCTTT. It codes for CASSVGITGNTEAFF. Supplemented by reference TRBV9 and TRBJ1-1, the full variable domain reads DSGVTQTPKHLITATGQRVTLRCSPRSGDLSVYWYQQSLDQGLQFLIQYYNGEERAKGNILERFSAQQFPDLHSELNLSSLELGDSALYFCASSVGITGNTEAFFGQGTRLTVV.

The V and J genes are TRBV4-2 and TRBJ1-1; D possibly corresponds to TRBD1 (5 bases). With 0 bases removed from V and 6 bases from J, the gap between germline ends came to 14 bases. The CDR3 is 15 amino acids. Germline lookup yields CDR1 LGHNA and CDR2 YNFKEQ. CDR3 DNA sequence: TGTGCCAGCAGCCAAGATTGGGCCCAAGGGGCTGAAGCTTTCTTT. This translates into CASSQDWAQGAEAFF.

The chain employs TRBV11-3 and TRBJ2-1; perhaps TRBD2 as D (5 bases). V lost 3 bases and J lost 8, with 8 bases in between. Germline V gene sequence: CDR1 SGHNT, CDR2 YENEEA. CDR3 length: 12 residues. The CDR3 DNA follows: TGTGCCAGCAGCTTGGCTAGCTATGAGCAGTTCTTC. Residues: CASSLASYEQFF.

The genes are TRBV10-1 and TRBJ1-6; TRBD1 matches at 8 bases. The CDR3 runs 13 residues. Germline V gene sequence: CDR1 WNHNN, CDR2 SYGVQD (reference sequence). J gave up 13 bases and V 3 bases, and 5 bases lay outside the gene matches. CDR3 in DNA: TGCGCCAGCAGTGACAACAGGGGGTCGCCCCTCCACTTT. Its protein product is CASSDNRGSPLHF.

The chain is built from TRBV29-1 and TRBJ1-2, with 11 nucleotides matching TRBD1. V lost 3 bases to trimming and J lost 12 bases; unmatched junction nucleotides: 9. Germline lookup yields CDR1 SQVTM and CDR2 ANQGSEA. This CDR3 region has 13 residues. CDR3 sequence (DNA): TGCAGCGTTGATCAATCGGACAGGGGGCTACACACCTTC. Protein sequence: CSVDQSDRGLHTF.

This chain connects TRBV18 to TRBJ1-3; TRBD1 matches 9 bases. CDR1 KGHSH and CDR2 LQKENI come from the germline V gene. The ends lost 3 bases at V and 0 bases at J; junction bases unmatched: 15. This CDR3 spans 20 amino acids. DNA of the CDR3: TGTGCCAGCTCACCTCAACGACAGGGGGGAGTCGGGTCCTCTGGAAACACCATATATTTT. Protein product: CASSPQRQGGVGSSGNTIYF.